The next 28 T cell receptor beta chains were all read from a single sample in a study of T cells in Graves' hyperthyroidism and ophthalmopathy. The source material, RNA transcripts, was used to amplify TCR beta CDR3 regions. The HTBI primer set drove a first-round RT-PCR of the TCR CDR3. TCRdb reanalysed the multiplex PCR reads using MiXCR and keeps one entry per CDR3 protein. The table has under 300,000 distinct CDR3 sequences, less than 30% seen once; the top ten hold about 30%. Sequencing was carried out using blood. These receptors were obtained from a man aged 40-49 years with Graves' hyperthyroidism that later progressed to Graves' ophthalmopathy.

The gene calls are TRBV12-3 or TRBV12-4 and TRBJ2-7, with D uncertain. The V end was cut by 6 bases, the J end by 4 bases, with 13 bases between. This CDR3 comprises 13 residues. Written as DNA, the CDR3 is TGTGCCAGCAGGACGGTCGGAAGTTACGAGCAGTACTTC. Amino acid sequence: CASRTVGSYEQYF.

This clonotype was observed a single time. The J gene is TRBJ2-7, the V gene TRBV6-5; 9 bases align to TRBD2. Germline-derived CDR1 and CDR2 are MNHEY and SVGAGI. The CDR3 runs 16 residues. V was clipped by 4 bases and J by 0 bases; unmatched bases: 7. The CDR3 sequence is CASSSSGDRPSYEQYF. In DNA form, the CDR3 reads TGTGCCAGCAGTTCTAGCGGGGATAGACCCTCCTACGAGCAGTACTTC.

This rearrangement joins TRBV28 to TRBJ1-1; possible D gene TRBD1, 6 bases. Germline V gives CDR1 MDHEN, CDR2 SYDVKM. This CDR3 comprises 13 residues. V lost 6 bases to trimming and J lost 4 bases, with 12 bases between them. The CDR3: CASRWRGSTEAFF. The CDR3 DNA sequence: TGTGCCAGCAGATGGAGGGGGAGCACTGAAGCTTTCTTT.

In its sample, this clonotype was seen many times. The J gene is TRBJ2-2, the V gene TRBV20-1, with 10 positions matching TRBD2. This CDR3 comprises 14 residues. CDR1 is DFQATT and CDR2 is SNEGSKA in the germline V gene (reference sequence). Germline trimming cut 4 bases from V and 5 bases from J; bases unmatched to any gene: 4. The DNA for the CDR3 is TGCAGTGCTATAGCGGGAGGTCTGACCGGGGAGCTGTTTTTT. It yields the protein CSAIAGGLTGELFF.

This clonotype was counted many times. The chain joins TRBV12-3 or TRBV12-4 to TRBJ1-5; no clear D. V was clipped by 3 bases and J by 1 base, with 7 bases between them. The CDR3 is 14 amino acids. CDR3 loop: CASSFGTSNQPQHF. CDR3 nucleotides: TGTGCCAGCAGTTTTGGTACAAGCAATCAGCCCCAGCATTTT.

This clonotype appeared many times. The rearrangement uses TRBV28 and TRBJ1-5; 7 nucleotides match TRBD1. This CDR3 region has 16 residues. The ends lost 5 bases at V and 0 bases at J; junction bases unmatched: 7. Germline CDR1 and CDR2: MDHEN and SYDVKM. Here the CDR3 DNA reads TGTGCCAGCAGTCTCACCGGGACAGATAGCAATCAGCCCCAGCATTTT. Its protein product is CASSLTGTDSNQPQHF.

The rearrangement uses TRBV12-3 or TRBV12-4 and TRBJ1-1; D is unclear. The CDR3 runs to 13 residues. Trimming removed 6 bases at V and 0 bases at J, with 8 bases between. In DNA, the CDR3 is TGTGCCAGCAGCACCCTTATGAACACTGAAGCTTTCTTT. It encodes CASSTLMNTEAFF.

This clonotype was observed many times. The chain uses TRBV7-9 and TRBJ2-7, with 8 bases that match TRBD1. This CDR3 spans 14 amino acids. The germline gives CDR1 SEHNR, CDR2 FQNEAQ (reference sequence). Trimming took 6 bases from V and 3 from J; bases not matched to a gene: 7. This CDR3 is CASRELQGGYEQYF. The CDR3 coding sequence is TGTGCCAGCAGAGAATTACAGGGGGGCTACGAGCAGTACTTC. The whole variable domain, remainder taken from reference TRBV7-9 and TRBJ2-7, is DTGVSQNPRHKITKRGQNVTFRCDPISEHNRLYWYRQTLGQGPEFLTYFQNEAQLEKSRLLSDRFSAERPKGSFSTLEIQRTEQGDSAMYLCASRELQGGYEQYFGPGTRLTVT.

This rearrangement joins TRBV6-1 to TRBJ1-2; a possible D gene is TRBD1 (6 bases). Looked up from germline, CDR1 is MNHNS and CDR2 is SASEGT. The CDR3 extends over 15 amino acids. V gave up 5 bases and J gave up 4 bases, with 17 bases separating them. In DNA, the CDR3 is TGTGCCAGCAGTCGATCCGGGACAACTTCCTATGGCTACACCTTC. Translated: CASSRSGTTSYGYTF.

On this clonotype: Being one base from a much bigger clone, this may be a read error. This rearrangement joins TRBV30 to TRBJ2-4, with 8 nucleotides matching TRBD2. The V segment lost 0 bases and the J segment 3 bases; nucleotides outside the gene matches: 19. This CDR3 spans 20 amino acids. Germline lookup yields CDR1 GTSNPN and CDR2 SVGIG (reference sequence). CDR3 amino acids: CAWSVPWGLVGALDKNIQYF. CDR3 DNA sequence: TGTGCCTGGAGTGTACCCTGGGGACTAGTGGGAGCACTCGACAAAAACATTCAGTACTTC.

The V and J genes are TRBV28 and TRBJ1-2; possibly TRBD1 for D (6 bases). Germline CDR1 reads MDHEN; CDR2 reads SYDVKM. The ends were cut back, 8 bases at V and 4 bases at J, with 11 bases in the middle. The CDR3 spans 12 residues. The CDR3 sequence is CASGRRGYGYTF. In nucleotides, the CDR3 is TGTGCCAGCGGGCGCAGGGGCTATGGCTACACCTTC.

In this sample, this clonotype turned up many times. Written as DNA, the CDR3 is TGTGCCAGCTCACGAGATCGGACAGAGGGCTATGGCTACACCTTC. Its protein is CASSRDRTEGYGYTF. V usage is TRBV18 and J usage is TRBJ1-2; a possible D gene is TRBD1 (6 bases). The CDR3 sequence is 15 residues long. Germline CDR1 is KGHSH and CDR2 is LQKENI. Trimming stripped 4 bases from V and 4 bases from J, with 16 bases between.

This clonotype was seen repeatedly, ten times or more. A read error is likely, as this CDR3 ends without the conserved phenylalanine or tryptophan. The DNA is omitted, as the CDR3 cannot be located on it reliably, and the CDR3 follows TCRdb's listing. The gene calls are TRBV2 and TRBJ2-7; the D segment call TRBD2 is taken from the table without a DNA check. Looked up from germline, CDR1 is SNHLY and CDR2 is FYNNEI. Both ends counted, the CDR3 spans 11 residues. The CDR3 loop is CASSEDHPPVI.

The chain joins TRBV5-5 to TRBJ2-7; 11 nucleotides line up with TRBD2. The junction had 7 bases not matched to a gene; V was cut back by 4 bases and J by 4 bases. Germline lookup yields CDR1 SGHKS and CDR2 YYEKEE (reference sequence). The CDR3 covers 15 residues. CDR3 loop: CASSRGGTSGYEQYF. The CDR3 coding sequence is TGTGCCAGCAGCAGGGGGGGGACTAGCGGATACGAGCAGTACTTC.

This clonotype was seen many times. V is TRBV20-1 and J is TRBJ2-5; D not certain. The germline V gene encodes CDR1 DFQATT and CDR2 SNEGSKA (reference sequence). V lost 0 bases to trimming and J lost 3 bases, with 8 bases between them. The CDR3 loop spans 13 amino acids. This CDR3 is CSARDSPEETQYF. The CDR3 DNA is TGCAGTGCTAGAGATTCCCCAGAAGAGACCCAGTACTTC.

This clonotype was seen repeatedly, ten times or more. The V and J genes are TRBV4-2 and TRBJ1-2; D is perhaps TRBD1 (5 bases). This CDR3 contains 16 residues. V lost 0 bases, J lost 8 bases, and 19 bases lay in between. CDR1 LGHNA and CDR2 YNFKEQ come from the germline V gene. CDR3 sequence reads: CASSQDGTQGLWGYTF. CDR3 coding DNA: TGTGCCAGCAGCCAAGATGGAACCCAGGGATTGTGGGGCTACACCTTC.

The chain uses TRBV18 and TRBJ1-1; D not certain. Trimming removed 0 bases from V and 3 bases from J, with 11 bases in between. Germline loops: CDR1 KGHSH, CDR2 LQKENI. The length of the CDR3 is 15 residues. CDR3 coding DNA: TGTGCCAGCTCACCACCTCGTGGGGTAGACACTGAAGCTTTCTTT. Translation gives CASSPPRGVDTEAFF.

This chain links TRBV2 with TRBJ1-2, with D unresolved. Trimming stripped 0 bases from V and 4 bases from J, with 12 bases between. The CDR3 consists of 15 residues. The V gene's germline CDR1 is SNHLY and CDR2 FYNNEI. The CDR3 DNA reads TGTGCCAGCAGTGAAGCGCGGTCAGGACTCTATGGCTACACCTTC. This encodes CASSEARSGLYGYTF.

This chain links TRBV24-1 with TRBJ2-3; 9 nucleotides match TRBD2. Germline CDR1 is KGHDR and CDR2 is SFDVKD. This CDR3 has 17 residues. V trimming: 3 bases; J trimming: 2 bases; junction bases outside the gene matches: 8. The CDR3 sequence is CATSDPTSGQYTDTQYF. CDR3 in DNA: TGTGCCACCAGTGATCCCACTAGCGGGCAGTACACAGATACGCAGTATTTT.

This rearrangement joins TRBV6-2 or TRBV6-3 to TRBJ2-5; D remains unclear. The CDR3 has 12 amino acids. Germline-derived CDR1 and CDR2 are MNHEY and SVGEGT. The V end lost 4 bases, the J end lost 9 bases, and 12 bases lay between the germline ends. Here the CDR3 DNA reads TGTGCCAGCAGTTCCCCTCAGGTGCCCCAGTACTTC. Translated: CASSSPQVPQYF.

This clonotype was picked up many times. The CDR3 nucleotides are TGTGCCTGGGAGACAGGATCTGGAAACACCATATATTTT. Translating gives CAWETGSGNTIYF. The chain couples TRBV30 to TRBJ1-3, with a tentative D call TRBD1 (6 bases). This CDR3 has 13 amino acids. Trimming cost V 5 bases and J 1 base, with 9 bases left between them. Germline lookup yields CDR1 GTSNPN and CDR2 SVGIG (reference sequence).

Ten or more counts support this clonotype. This chain links TRBV30 with TRBJ2-2, with D perhaps TRBD2 (6 bases). CDR1 and CDR2 (germline): GTSNPN, SVGIG (reference sequence). The CDR3 covers 13 residues. V shed 3 bases and J shed 6 bases, with 11 bases lying between them. The CDR3 DNA sequence: TGTGCCTGGAGACGAGCGGGCCCCGGGGAGCTGTTTTTT. Protein product: CAWRRAGPGELFF.

This clonotype was recorded many times. The V and J genes are TRBV13 and TRBJ2-4, with D unclear. V was cut by 5 bases and J by 6 bases, with 5 bases left in between. The length of the CDR3 is 11 residues. Germline loops: CDR1 PRHDT, CDR2 FYEKMQ (reference sequence). This CDR3 reads CASSASNIQYF. CDR3 coding DNA: TGTGCCAGCAGCGCTTCAAACATTCAGTACTTC.

This clonotype was counted only a few times. CDR3 region: CASKFGQWNEQFF. DNA of the CDR3: TGTGCCAGTAAATTCGGGCAGTGGAATGAGCAGTTCTTC. The gene calls are TRBV19 and TRBJ2-1, with D uncertain. Trimming stripped 7 bases from V and 7 bases from J, with 14 bases between. This CDR3 is built from 13 residues. Per germline, CDR1 LNHDA and CDR2 SQIVND (reference sequence).

V gene TRBV6-5 combines with J gene TRBJ1-5; 7 bases match TRBD1. Unmatched junction bases numbered 3, after V lost 4 bases and J lost 3 bases. The CDR3 contains 14 residues. Germline lookup yields CDR1 MNHEY and CDR2 SVGAGI. This CDR3 reads CASSSDRVNQPQHF. CDR3 coding DNA: TGTGCCAGCAGTTCAGACAGGGTCAATCAGCCCCAGCATTTT.

This clonotype was recorded many times. The V gene is TRBV5-1, the J gene TRBJ2-7; the D is unclear. The V gene lost 0 bases and the J gene lost 6 bases, with 13 bases spanning the gap. CDR1 SGHRS and CDR2 YFSETQ come from the germline V gene. This CDR3 has 14 amino acids. CDR3 nucleotide sequence: TGCGCCAGCAGCTTGGATTCGGTGGTCGGCGAGCAGTACTTC. This gives the protein CASSLDSVVGEQYF.

This clonotype was detected ten times or more. This chain links TRBV9 with TRBJ2-7; 10 bases agree with TRBD2. With V trimmed by 3 bases and J by 2 bases, 11 bases remained unmatched. The CDR3 is 17 amino acids. From germline, CDR1 is SGDLS and CDR2 YYNGEE. This chain's CDR3 is CASSAGIRTSGTYEQYF. CDR3 nucleotide sequence: TGTGCCAGCAGCGCGGGAATACGGACTAGCGGCACCTACGAGCAGTACTTC.

This clonotype was counted ten times or more. One junction end does not reproduce the germline sequence, and a read error may be involved. This chain links TRBV12-3 or TRBV12-4 with TRBJ1-5; D not certain. The CDR3 is 17 amino acids. CDR3 residues: CASRPGPAAYSDQPQHF. The CDR3 nucleotides are TGTGCCAGCAGGCCGGGTCCGGCTGCTTATAGCGATCAGCCCCAGCATTTT.